This is a list of T cell receptor beta chains from one sample in a study of CD8 T cells in ankylosing spondylitis. TCRdb re-called the 5' RACE reads with MiXCR, one entry per CDR3 protein. Of approximately 210,000 distinct CDR3 sequences listed, 9.5% to 15% are singletons. Sequencing was done on a sample of blood, either unsorted or a sorted T cell fraction (not recorded which). These TCRs come from a male donor with ankylosing spondylitis or in good health (not recorded which). Both conserved end residues are part of each CDR3. A D gene is named only where the DNA matches it firmly. The size field is filled for only some rows; it gives once, few, many or a size class.

abundance: NA
d_gene: NA
j_gene: TRBJ2-7
v_gene: TRBV19
CDR3aa: CASSTGMGPYEQYF
CDR3nt: TGTGCCAGTAGTACTGGGATGGGGCCCTACGAGCAGTACTTC

abundance: NA
d_gene: TRBD1
j_gene: TRBJ2-7
v_gene: TRBV19
CDR3aa: CASSQRTGYSYEQYF
CDR3nt: TGTGCCAGTAGTCAGCGGACAGGGTACTCCTACGAGCAGTACTTC

abundance: once
d_gene: TRBD2
j_gene: TRBJ2-5
v_gene: TRBV3-1
CDR3aa: CASSQGLAGGKETQYF
CDR3nt: TGTGCCAGCAGCCAGGGACTAGCGGGGGGGAAAGAGACCCAGTACTTC

abundance: few
d_gene: NA
j_gene: TRBJ1-1
v_gene: TRBV12-3/TRBV12-4
CDR3aa: CASSFGVYMNTEAFF
CDR3nt: TGTGCCAGCAGTTTCGGGGTTTACATGAACACTGAAGCTTTCTTT

abundance: many
d_gene: TRBD1
j_gene: TRBJ2-7
v_gene: TRBV25-1
CDR3aa: CAAGQGITYEQYF
CDR3nt: TGTGCCGCCGGACAGGGGATAACCTACGAGCAGTACTTC

abundance: NA
d_gene: NA
j_gene: TRBJ1-2
v_gene: TRBV14
CDR3aa: CASSQDPMGGTPWRYTF
CDR3nt: TGTGCCAGCAGCCAAGATCCTATGGGGGGTACCCCCTGGCGCTACACCTTC

abundance: few
d_gene: NA
j_gene: TRBJ1-2
v_gene: TRBV12-3/TRBV12-4
CDR3aa: CASSLGIAGYYGYTF
CDR3nt: TGTGCCAGCAGTTTAGGCATAGCGGGGTACTATGGCTACACCTTC

abundance: NA
d_gene: NA
j_gene: TRBJ2-1
v_gene: TRBV20-1
CDR3aa: CSATDLNEQFF
CDR3nt: TGCAGTGCCACCGACCTCAATGAGCAGTTCTTC

abundance: NA
d_gene: NA
j_gene: TRBJ2-1
v_gene: TRBV20-1
CDR3aa: CSARAPLSGSYNEQFF
CDR3nt: TGCAGTGCTAGAGCCCCCCTTAGCGGCTCCTACAATGAGCAGTTCTTC

abundance: once
d_gene: TRBD1
j_gene: TRBJ2-7
v_gene: TRBV5-1
CDR3aa: CASTLSTGGFDEQYF
CDR3nt: TGCGCCAGCACCCTCTCGACAGGGGGCTTCGACGAGCAGTACTTC

abundance: NA
d_gene: NA
j_gene: TRBJ2-7
v_gene: TRBV7-6
CDR3aa: CASSAGRDEQYF
CDR3nt: TGTGCCAGCAGCGCGGGCAGGGACGAGCAGTACTTC

abundance: few
d_gene: TRBD2
j_gene: TRBJ2-1
v_gene: TRBV7-9
CDR3aa: CASSPQGIAGYNEQFF
CDR3nt: TGTGCCAGCAGCCCCCAGGGGATAGCGGGGTACAATGAGCAGTTCTTC

abundance: few
d_gene: NA
j_gene: TRBJ2-3
v_gene: TRBV5-4
CDR3aa: CASSLDLTGPPGTQYF
CDR3nt: TGTGCCAGCAGCTTGGACTTAACTGGGCCCCCGGGGACGCAGTATTTT

abundance: NA
d_gene: TRBD2
j_gene: TRBJ2-1
v_gene: TRBV29-1
CDR3aa: CSALPWRLAGGLYNEQFF
CDR3nt: TGCAGCGCCCTCCCTTGGAGGCTAGCGGGGGGGCTTTACAATGAGCAGTTCTTC

abundance: few
d_gene: NA
j_gene: TRBJ1-1
v_gene: TRBV2
CDR3aa: CASRPLQGRMDTEAFF
CDR3nt: TGTGCCAGCCGGCCGTTGCAGGGACGAATGGACACTGAAGCTTTCTTT

abundance: few
d_gene: TRBD2
j_gene: TRBJ2-1
v_gene: TRBV7-9
CDR3aa: CASSSSGRGNEQFF
CDR3nt: TGTGCCAGCAGCTCTAGCGGGAGAGGAAATGAGCAGTTCTTC

abundance: NA
d_gene: NA
j_gene: TRBJ2-1
v_gene: TRBV9
CDR3aa: CASSGRGTYNEQFF
CDR3nt: TGTGCCAGCAGCGGGAGGGGGACCTACAATGAGCAGTTCTTC

abundance: NA
d_gene: NA
j_gene: TRBJ1-1
v_gene: TRBV20-1
CDR3aa: CSASPPDLGTEAFF
CDR3nt: TGCAGTGCTAGTCCCCCGGACCTGGGTACTGAAGCTTTCTTT

abundance: NA
d_gene: NA
j_gene: TRBJ1-2
v_gene: TRBV5-5
CDR3aa: CASSLAMTSDYGYTF
CDR3nt: TGTGCCAGCAGCTTGGCAATGACTTCCGACTATGGCTACACCTTC

abundance: NA
d_gene: NA
j_gene: TRBJ1-2
v_gene: TRBV20-1
CDR3aa: CSAIQLRGSVGYTF
CDR3nt: TGCAGTGCTATACAGTTGAGAGGGTCGGTCGGCTACACCTTC

abundance: few
d_gene: NA
j_gene: TRBJ2-2
v_gene: TRBV19
CDR3aa: CASSIGRGNTGELFF
CDR3nt: TGTGCCAGTAGTATAGGAAGGGGGAACACCGGGGAGCTGTTTTTT

abundance: NA
d_gene: NA
j_gene: TRBJ1-1
v_gene: TRBV19
CDR3aa: CASSKYPGTGKWNTEAFF
CDR3nt: TGTGCCAGTAGCAAATATCCCGGGACGGGGAAATGGAACACTGAAGCTTTCTTT

abundance: NA
d_gene: NA
j_gene: TRBJ2-2
v_gene: TRBV7-9
CDR3aa: CASSLVTGTAGAGELFF
CDR3nt: TGTGCCAGCAGCTTAGTAACCGGGACAGCGGGTGCCGGGGAGCTGTTTTTT

abundance: NA
d_gene: NA
j_gene: TRBJ1-1
v_gene: TRBV10-3
CDR3aa: CAISPGENTEAFF
CDR3nt: TGTGCCATCAGCCCCGGGGAGAACACTGAAGCTTTCTTT

abundance: NA
d_gene: NA
j_gene: TRBJ2-1
v_gene: TRBV7-9
CDR3aa: CASSLAGGSRDEQFF
CDR3nt: TGTGCCAGCAGCTTAGCGGGAGGATCCAGGGATGAGCAGTTCTTC

abundance: few
d_gene: TRBD1
j_gene: TRBJ1-4
v_gene: TRBV7-9
CDR3aa: CASSSGTAQWGGEKLFF
CDR3nt: TGTGCCAGCAGCTCCGGGACAGCTCAATGGGGAGGCGAAAAACTGTTTTTT

abundance: few
d_gene: TRBD2
j_gene: TRBJ2-1
v_gene: TRBV7-9
CDR3aa: CASSFLLAGGQNEQFF
CDR3nt: TGTGCCAGCAGCTTCCTACTAGCGGGGGGGCAAAATGAGCAGTTCTTC

abundance: many
d_gene: NA
j_gene: TRBJ2-7
v_gene: TRBV12-3/TRBV12-4
CDR3aa: CASSLTGTHEQYF
CDR3nt: TGTGCCAGCAGCCTAACAGGGACCCACGAGCAGTACTTC

abundance: NA
d_gene: TRBD1
j_gene: TRBJ1-4
v_gene: TRBV24-1
CDR3aa: CATSDPRQGEKLFF
CDR3nt: TGTGCCACCAGTGACCCGAGACAGGGAGAAAAACTGTTTTTT

abundance: NA
d_gene: NA
j_gene: TRBJ1-1
v_gene: TRBV4-1
CDR3aa: CASSPGDFFEAFF
CDR3nt: TGCGCCAGCAGCCCTGGAGACTTCTTTGAAGCTTTCTTT

abundance: many
d_gene: TRBD2
j_gene: TRBJ2-1
v_gene: TRBV19
CDR3aa: CASSRLAGVIDEQFF
CDR3nt: TGTGCCAGTAGTCGTCTAGCGGGAGTAATTGATGAGCAGTTCTTC

abundance: NA
d_gene: NA
j_gene: TRBJ2-7
v_gene: TRBV27
CDR3aa: CASSSWVGEQYF
CDR3nt: TGTGCCAGCAGTTCTTGGGTAGGCGAGCAGTACTTC

abundance: NA
d_gene: NA
j_gene: TRBJ1-1
v_gene: TRBV6-1
CDR3aa: CASSGRISEAFF
CDR3nt: TGTGCCAGCAGTGGACGGATTTCTGAAGCTTTCTTT

abundance: NA
d_gene: NA
j_gene: TRBJ2-7
v_gene: TRBV10-1
CDR3aa: CASSEGGDYEQYF
CDR3nt: TGCGCCAGCAGTGAGGGAGGGGATTACGAGCAGTACTTC

abundance: few
d_gene: TRBD2
j_gene: TRBJ2-3
v_gene: TRBV13
CDR3aa: CASSYFGTSGAHTQYF
CDR3nt: TGTGCCAGCAGTTACTTCGGGACTAGCGGGGCGCATACGCAGTATTTT

abundance: NA
d_gene: TRBD1
j_gene: TRBJ2-7
v_gene: TRBV19
CDR3aa: CATKPGQGVYEQYF
CDR3nt: TGTGCCACCAAACCGGGACAGGGGGTCTACGAGCAGTACTTC

abundance: medium-sized
d_gene: TRBD2
j_gene: TRBJ2-1
v_gene: TRBV4-2
CDR3aa: CASSHPIGASGRGQYPNQEQFF
CDR3nt: TGTGCCAGCAGCCACCCTATTGGGGCTAGCGGGAGAGGACAGTACCCCAACCAAGAGCAGTTCTTC

abundance: NA
d_gene: TRBD2
j_gene: TRBJ2-7
v_gene: TRBV10-2
CDR3aa: CASSETSGKYEQYF
CDR3nt: TGCGCCAGCAGTGAGACTAGCGGGAAATACGAGCAGTACTTC